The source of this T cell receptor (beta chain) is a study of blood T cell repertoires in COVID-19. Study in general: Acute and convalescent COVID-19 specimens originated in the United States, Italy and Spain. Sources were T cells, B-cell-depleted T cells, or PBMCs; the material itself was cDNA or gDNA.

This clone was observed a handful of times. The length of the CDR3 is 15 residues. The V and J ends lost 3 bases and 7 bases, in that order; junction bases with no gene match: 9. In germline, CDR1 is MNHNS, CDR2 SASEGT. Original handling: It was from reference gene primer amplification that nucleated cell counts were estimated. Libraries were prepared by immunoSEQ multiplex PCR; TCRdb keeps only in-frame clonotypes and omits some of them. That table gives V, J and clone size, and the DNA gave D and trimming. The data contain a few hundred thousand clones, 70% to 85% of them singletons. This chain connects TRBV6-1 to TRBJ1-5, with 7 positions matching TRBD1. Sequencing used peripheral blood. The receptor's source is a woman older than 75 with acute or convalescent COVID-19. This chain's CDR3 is CASSDRVRGGQPQHF. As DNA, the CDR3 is TGTGCCAGCAGTGATAGGGTTAGAGGGGGCCAGCCCCAGCATTTT.